These 32 T cell receptor beta chains were all obtained from the same sample, sequenced in a study of shared T cell receptors in the human thymus. The table came from immunoSEQ multiplex PCR; TCRdb's copy has only in-frame clones and leaves some out. The table shows under 850,000 clones, with approximately 88% occurring only once. The data also belong to a second study, concerning human thymus T cells.

Sequencing was done on a sample of thymocytes. The receptor set was obtained from a boy in the first two years of life with a congenital heart defect.

This clone was detected only a few times. Written as DNA, the CDR3 is TGTGCCAGCAGCGGGAGGGGACCTGAGCAGTACTTC. It yields the protein CASSGRGPEQYF. The chain recombines TRBV9 with TRBJ2-7; D perhaps matches TRBD2 (6 bases). Germline values: CDR1 SGDLS, CDR2 YYNGEE. This CDR3 contains 12 residues. Trimming cost V 3 bases and J 7 bases, with 11 bases left between them.

This clone appeared once. The chain links TRBV25-1 to TRBJ2-7; 10 nucleotides line up with TRBD2. The trim removed 2 bases at V and 3 bases at J, leaving 4 bases unmatched. Per the germline V gene, CDR1 is MGHDK and CDR2 is SYGVNS. The CDR3 spans 15 residues. CDR3 bases: TGTGCCAGCAGTGAAGGTACTAGCGGGAACTACGAGCAGTACTTC. Protein product: CASSEGTSGNYEQYF.

This chain connects TRBV6-5 to TRBJ2-3; weak D call: TRBD2 (6 bases). Germline assignment: CDR1 MNHEY and CDR2 SVGAGI. The V end lost 6 bases, the J end lost 1 base, and 14 bases lay between the germline ends. CDR3 length: 15 amino acids. CDR3: CASSLSSECTDTQYF. In DNA, the CDR3 is TGTGCCAGCAGCCTCTCTAGCGAGTGCACAGATACGCAGTATTTT.

The chain links TRBV7-6 to TRBJ1-4; D gene uncertain. This CDR3 spans 14 amino acids. V shed 5 bases and J shed 8 bases, with 15 bases lying between them. Germline CDR1 reads SGHVS; CDR2 reads FNYEAQ. CDR3: CASSQPGVIEKLFF. The CDR3 DNA reads as TGTGCCAGCAGCCAACCGGGAGTAATCGAAAAACTGTTTTTT.

The gene calls are TRBV15 and TRBJ2-5; D is undetermined. Trimming took off 5 bases at V and 2 bases at J, with 9 bases between the two ends. CDR1 is LNHNV, CDR2 YYDKDF, per germline (reference sequence). The CDR3 has 13 amino acids. CDR3 region: CATSGKSQETQYF. In nucleotides, the CDR3 is TGTGCCACCAGCGGCAAGTCTCAAGAGACCCAGTACTTC.

The chain links TRBV10-1 to TRBJ2-1, with a tentative D call TRBD1 (7 bases). This CDR3 is 13 amino acids long. Looked up from germline, CDR1 is WNHNN and CDR2 is SYGVQD (reference sequence). Trimming removed 4 bases at V and 7 bases at J, with 11 bases between. CDR3 sequence (DNA): TGCGCCAGCAGTGGGGGGGACAGAAATGAGCAGTTCTTC. Translated, it gives CASSGGDRNEQFF.

V usage is TRBV29-1 and J usage is TRBJ1-1; D uncertain. This CDR3 comprises 11 residues. V lost 3 bases to trimming and J lost 1 base, with 3 bases between them. From germline, CDR1 is SQVTM and CDR2 ANQGSEA. CDR3 loop: CSVDKNTEAFF. In nucleotides, the CDR3 is TGCAGCGTTGACAAGAACACTGAAGCTTTCTTT.

The J gene is TRBJ2-3, the V gene TRBV7-9; TRBD2 agrees at 13 bases. With V trimmed by 5 bases and J by 1 base, 6 bases remained unmatched. From germline, CDR1 is SEHNR and CDR2 FQNEAQ (reference sequence). The CDR3 sequence is 17 residues long. The CDR3: CASSAGTSGNGTDTQYF. The CDR3 nucleotides are TGTGCCAGCAGCGCCGGGACTAGCGGGAATGGCACAGATACGCAGTATTTT.

The chain is built from TRBV28 and TRBJ1-4; D is ambiguous. Trimming took 11 bases from V and 1 from J, leaving 11 bases between them. The germline gives CDR1 MDHEN, CDR2 SYDVKM. The CDR3 length is 13 residues. CDR3: CAPSEGTNEKLFF. DNA for the CDR3: TGTGCCCCCTCGGAGGGAACTAATGAAAAACTGTTTTTT.

This clone was detected a few times. The CDR3 nucleotides read TGTGCCAGTAGTATAATGGTACGACACTCCCAGTACTTC. Amino acid sequence: CASSIMVRHSQYF. This chain joins TRBV19 and TRBJ2-5; D gene unclear. Germline CDR1 is LNHDA and CDR2 is SQIVND (reference sequence). Trimming took 2 bases from V and 9 from J, leaving 13 bases between them. The CDR3 length is 13 residues.

The chain uses TRBV11-2 and TRBJ1-2, with D maybe TRBD1 (6 bases). Germline V gene data show CDR1 as SGHAT and CDR2 as FQNNGV. This CDR3 has 15 amino acids. V gave up 3 bases and J gave up 5 bases, with 16 bases separating them. For the CDR3, the DNA is TGTGCCAGCAGCTTTCGGGACATCTACTTATATGGCTACACCTTC. Residues: CASSFRDIYLYGYTF.

This chain joins TRBV27 and TRBJ2-7; TRBD1 matches at 7 bases. J was trimmed by 3 bases and V by 3 bases; bases with no gene match: 8. From germline, CDR1 is MNHEY and CDR2 SMNVEV (reference sequence). CDR3 length equals 15 residues. CDR3 region: CASSLWRQGGYEQYF. The DNA of the CDR3 is TGTGCCAGCAGTTTGTGGAGACAGGGCGGCTACGAGCAGTACTTC.

The rearrangement uses TRBV30 and TRBJ1-5, with D possibly TRBD1 on 6 matching bases. The CDR3 length is 14 residues. Germline CDR1 reads GTSNPN; CDR2 reads SVGIG (reference sequence). Trimming left V 2 bases short and J 8 bases short, with 16 bases between. CDR3 region: CAWSLLGGLKPQHF. The CDR3 DNA follows: TGTGCCTGGAGTCTTCTCGGGGGGCTGAAGCCCCAGCATTTT.

J is TRBJ2-7 and V is TRBV2; D is uncertain. There are 14 residues in the CDR3. Germline V gene lookup returns CDR1 SNHLY and CDR2 FYNNEI. The germline V and J ends were trimmed by 0 bases and 2 bases, with 8 bases remaining between them. CDR3 DNA sequence: TGTGCCAGCAGTGAAGCCCCTCCCCCCTACGAGCAGTACTTC. Protein: CASSEAPPPYEQYF. The full variable domain, rest sourced from reference TRBV2 and TRBJ2-7, is EPEVTQTPSHQVTQMGQEVILRCVPISNHLYFYWYRQILGQKVEFLVSFYNNEISEKSEIFDDQFSVERPDGSNFTLKIRSTKLEDSAMYFCASSEAPPPYEQYFGPGTRLTVT.

This chain joins TRBV11-2 and TRBJ2-7; TRBD2 matches 12 bases. Trimming removed 3 bases from V and 3 bases from J; junction bases left unmatched: 6. This CDR3 has 16 amino acids. CDR1 and CDR2 (germline): SGHAT, FQNNGV. The chain's CDR3 is CASSFWSSGRDYEQYF. The CDR3 coding sequence is TGTGCCAGCAGCTTTTGGTCTAGCGGGAGGGACTACGAGCAGTACTTC.

The chain couples TRBV5-6 to TRBJ2-1; D might be TRBD1 (6 bases). V lost 4 bases and J 5 bases, leaving 22 bases between the germline ends. Germline values: CDR1 SGHDT, CDR2 YYEEEE. The CDR3 extends over 17 amino acids. CDR3 nucleotides: TGTGCCAGCAGCCCCGGACAGCCAATGAAGGGGGACAATGAGCAGTTCTTC. Translated: CASSPGQPMKGDNEQFF.

V gene TRBV30 combines with J gene TRBJ2-7; 9 bases are a match to TRBD2. The CDR3 is 15 amino acids. Germline lookup yields CDR1 GTSNPN and CDR2 SVGIG (reference sequence). The V and J ends lost 2 bases and 7 bases, in that order; junction bases with no gene match: 12. The CDR3 bases are TGTGCCTGGAGTAGGGCTAGCGGGGTACTGGGTGAGCAGTACTTC. This codes for CAWSRASGVLGEQYF.

The DNA for the CDR3 is TGCAGTGCTTGCCCATCGGGTGGCTACACCTTC. This translates into CSACPSGGYTF. This chain connects TRBV20-1 to TRBJ1-2; D not resolved. The CDR3 has 11 residues. V gave up 5 bases and J gave up 7 bases, with 11 bases separating them. The germline CDR1 and CDR2 sequences are DFQATT and SNEGSKA (reference sequence).

This chain links TRBV9 with TRBJ2-2, with TRBD2 identical over 9 bases. CDR3 length: 17 amino acids. The J segment lost 4 bases and the V segment lost 0 bases, leaving 7 bases of the junction unmatched. Germline values: CDR1 SGDLS, CDR2 YYNGEE. The CDR3 DNA reads TGTGCCAGCAGCGTAGGGGATGGTAGCGGGGGCACCGGGGAGCTGTTTTTT. Its translation is CASSVGDGSGGTGELFF.

CDR3 region: CASSPTTTRNYNEQFF. The DNA for the CDR3 is TGTGCCAGCAGCCCAACGACTACCAGAAATTACAATGAGCAGTTCTTC. The chain couples TRBV5-5 to TRBJ2-1; a weak D match, TRBD2 (5 bases). V was clipped by 4 bases and J by 4 bases, with 18 bases between them. From germline, CDR1 is SGHKS and CDR2 YYEKEE (reference sequence). The CDR3 is 16 residues long.

The CDR3 DNA reads TGTGCCAGCAGCCCCTCGCTGAAGCTAGCGGTGTCCTACGAGCAGTACTTC. Amino acid sequence: CASSPSLKLAVSYEQYF. The V and J genes are TRBV5-5 and TRBJ2-7, with 7 bases lining up with TRBD2. The CDR3 consists of 17 residues. Germline V gives CDR1 SGHKS, CDR2 YYEKEE (reference sequence). V was pared by 4 bases and J by 1 base, with 14 bases of the junction left unmatched.

The V gene is TRBV27, the J gene TRBJ2-7, with D possibly matching TRBD2 (5 bases). Germline V gene data show CDR1 as MNHEY and CDR2 as SMNVEV (reference sequence). The CDR3 contains 16 residues. V was clipped by 3 bases and J by 0 bases, with 15 bases between them. CDR3 bases: TGTGCCAGCAGTTTGAGAACGGACTGGTGCTCCTACGAGCAGTACTTC. It is translated as CASSLRTDWCSYEQYF.

The chain carries TRBV7-8 and TRBJ1-4; D remains unclear. CDR3 size: 14 residues. With 7 bases removed from V and 5 bases from J, the gap between germline ends came to 14 bases. Germline loops: CDR1 SGHVS, CDR2 FQNEAQ. The CDR3 region is CASTIMGRNEKLFF. Written as DNA, the CDR3 is TGTGCCAGCACCATAATGGGCAGAAATGAAAAACTGTTTTTT.

V and J are TRBV5-1 and TRBJ1-2, with 11 bases aligning to TRBD1. Germline assignment: CDR1 SGHRS and CDR2 YFSETQ. The CDR3 is 15 residues long. V lost 1 base to trimming and J lost 7 bases; unmatched junction nucleotides: 6. Here the CDR3 DNA reads TGCGCCAGCAGCTTGTCTGGACAGGGGGCGATTGGCTACACCTTC. It yields the protein CASSLSGQGAIGYTF. The complete variable domain, with remaining parts taken from reference TRBV5-1 and TRBJ1-2, reads KAGVTQTPRYLIKTRGQQVTLSCSPISGHRSVSWYQQTPGQGLQFLFEYFSETQRNKGNFPGRFSGRQFSNSRSEMNVSTLELGDSALYLCASSLSGQGAIGYTFGSGTRLTVV.

The J gene is TRBJ2-1, the V gene TRBV7-3, with D perhaps matching TRBD2 (5 bases). The germline V and J ends were trimmed by 5 bases and 8 bases, with 13 bases remaining between them. Per the germline V gene, CDR1 is SGHTA and CDR2 is FQGTGA. The CDR3 is 13 amino acids. CDR3 nucleotides: TGTGCCAGCAGCGCAGACTACGGTCATGAGCAGTTCTTC. The encoded protein is CASSADYGHEQFF.

The chain employs TRBV21-1 and TRBJ1-1. TRBV21-1 is tagged as a pseudogene. This CDR3 has 12 amino acids. CDR3: CASSMEGTEAFF. In DNA form, the CDR3 reads TGTGCCAGCAGCATGGAGGGGACTGAAGCTTTCTTT.

The genes are TRBV28 and TRBJ2-3; tentative D call: TRBD2 (6 bases). Germline lookup yields CDR1 MDHEN and CDR2 SYDVKM. The CDR3 contains 17 residues. Between the trimmed V and J ends, which lost 6 bases and 0 bases, there was a span of 19 bases. In DNA, the CDR3 is TGTGCCAGCAGGGGAGGAGGTGGGTCCCTTAGCACAGATACGCAGTATTTT. This translates into CASRGGGGSLSTDTQYF.

The rearrangement links TRBV5-5 to TRBJ2-7, with TRBD2 as a possible D gene (7 bases). The CDR3 consists of 14 residues. The germline V gene has CDR1 SGHKS and CDR2 YYEKEE (reference sequence). V dropped 6 bases and J dropped 3 bases, with 16 bases sitting between them. DNA of the CDR3: TGTGCCAGCACCCGGGGGGCAGGGAGCTACGAGCAGTACTTC. This gives the protein CASTRGAGSYEQYF.

The chain uses TRBV5-1 and TRBJ1-4, with 8 bases fitting TRBD1. Trimming cost V 4 bases and J 0 bases; bases outside gene matches: 5. Germline loops: CDR1 SGHRS, CDR2 YFSETQ. The CDR3 covers 16 residues. CDR3 sequence reads: CASSPGQGATNEKLFF. CDR3 bases: TGCGCCAGCAGCCCCGGACAGGGCGCAACTAATGAAAAACTGTTTTTT.

V is TRBV27 and J is TRBJ2-5, with 10 bases that match TRBD2. Germline V gene sequence: CDR1 MNHEY, CDR2 SMNVEV (reference sequence). The trim removed 0 bases at V and 2 bases at J, leaving 3 bases unmatched. This CDR3 is 16 amino acids long. The CDR3 sequence is CASSLSSGRAQETQYF. CDR3 DNA: TGTGCCAGCAGTTTATCGAGCGGGAGGGCTCAAGAGACCCAGTACTTC.

The chain uses TRBV29-1 and TRBJ1-2; D may be TRBD1 (5 bases). The germline gives CDR1 SQVTM, CDR2 ANQGSEA. The CDR3 runs to 14 residues. V gave up 0 bases and J gave up 4 bases, with 12 bases separating them. The CDR3 reads CSVEDPGGVYGYTF. The CDR3 region has the DNA TGCAGCGTTGAAGACCCCGGGGGGGTCTATGGCTACACCTTC. Using reference TRBV29-1 and TRBJ1-2 for the parts outside the CDR3, the full variable domain is SAVISQKPSRDICQRGTSLTIQCQVDSQVTMMFWYRQQPGQSLTLIATANQGSEATYESGFVIDKFPISRPNLTFSTLTVSNMSPEDSSIYLCSVEDPGGVYGYTFGSGTRLTVV.

The chain carries TRBV5-6 and TRBJ2-7; D possibly corresponds to TRBD2 (5 bases). In germline, CDR1 is SGHDT, CDR2 YYEEEE. The CDR3 is made up of 17 amino acids. V lost 4 bases, J lost 2 bases, and 22 bases lay in between. The CDR3 spells CASSHHWARRKTYEQYF. CDR3 sequence (DNA): TGTGCCAGCAGCCACCACTGGGCCAGGAGGAAAACCTACGAGCAGTACTTC.